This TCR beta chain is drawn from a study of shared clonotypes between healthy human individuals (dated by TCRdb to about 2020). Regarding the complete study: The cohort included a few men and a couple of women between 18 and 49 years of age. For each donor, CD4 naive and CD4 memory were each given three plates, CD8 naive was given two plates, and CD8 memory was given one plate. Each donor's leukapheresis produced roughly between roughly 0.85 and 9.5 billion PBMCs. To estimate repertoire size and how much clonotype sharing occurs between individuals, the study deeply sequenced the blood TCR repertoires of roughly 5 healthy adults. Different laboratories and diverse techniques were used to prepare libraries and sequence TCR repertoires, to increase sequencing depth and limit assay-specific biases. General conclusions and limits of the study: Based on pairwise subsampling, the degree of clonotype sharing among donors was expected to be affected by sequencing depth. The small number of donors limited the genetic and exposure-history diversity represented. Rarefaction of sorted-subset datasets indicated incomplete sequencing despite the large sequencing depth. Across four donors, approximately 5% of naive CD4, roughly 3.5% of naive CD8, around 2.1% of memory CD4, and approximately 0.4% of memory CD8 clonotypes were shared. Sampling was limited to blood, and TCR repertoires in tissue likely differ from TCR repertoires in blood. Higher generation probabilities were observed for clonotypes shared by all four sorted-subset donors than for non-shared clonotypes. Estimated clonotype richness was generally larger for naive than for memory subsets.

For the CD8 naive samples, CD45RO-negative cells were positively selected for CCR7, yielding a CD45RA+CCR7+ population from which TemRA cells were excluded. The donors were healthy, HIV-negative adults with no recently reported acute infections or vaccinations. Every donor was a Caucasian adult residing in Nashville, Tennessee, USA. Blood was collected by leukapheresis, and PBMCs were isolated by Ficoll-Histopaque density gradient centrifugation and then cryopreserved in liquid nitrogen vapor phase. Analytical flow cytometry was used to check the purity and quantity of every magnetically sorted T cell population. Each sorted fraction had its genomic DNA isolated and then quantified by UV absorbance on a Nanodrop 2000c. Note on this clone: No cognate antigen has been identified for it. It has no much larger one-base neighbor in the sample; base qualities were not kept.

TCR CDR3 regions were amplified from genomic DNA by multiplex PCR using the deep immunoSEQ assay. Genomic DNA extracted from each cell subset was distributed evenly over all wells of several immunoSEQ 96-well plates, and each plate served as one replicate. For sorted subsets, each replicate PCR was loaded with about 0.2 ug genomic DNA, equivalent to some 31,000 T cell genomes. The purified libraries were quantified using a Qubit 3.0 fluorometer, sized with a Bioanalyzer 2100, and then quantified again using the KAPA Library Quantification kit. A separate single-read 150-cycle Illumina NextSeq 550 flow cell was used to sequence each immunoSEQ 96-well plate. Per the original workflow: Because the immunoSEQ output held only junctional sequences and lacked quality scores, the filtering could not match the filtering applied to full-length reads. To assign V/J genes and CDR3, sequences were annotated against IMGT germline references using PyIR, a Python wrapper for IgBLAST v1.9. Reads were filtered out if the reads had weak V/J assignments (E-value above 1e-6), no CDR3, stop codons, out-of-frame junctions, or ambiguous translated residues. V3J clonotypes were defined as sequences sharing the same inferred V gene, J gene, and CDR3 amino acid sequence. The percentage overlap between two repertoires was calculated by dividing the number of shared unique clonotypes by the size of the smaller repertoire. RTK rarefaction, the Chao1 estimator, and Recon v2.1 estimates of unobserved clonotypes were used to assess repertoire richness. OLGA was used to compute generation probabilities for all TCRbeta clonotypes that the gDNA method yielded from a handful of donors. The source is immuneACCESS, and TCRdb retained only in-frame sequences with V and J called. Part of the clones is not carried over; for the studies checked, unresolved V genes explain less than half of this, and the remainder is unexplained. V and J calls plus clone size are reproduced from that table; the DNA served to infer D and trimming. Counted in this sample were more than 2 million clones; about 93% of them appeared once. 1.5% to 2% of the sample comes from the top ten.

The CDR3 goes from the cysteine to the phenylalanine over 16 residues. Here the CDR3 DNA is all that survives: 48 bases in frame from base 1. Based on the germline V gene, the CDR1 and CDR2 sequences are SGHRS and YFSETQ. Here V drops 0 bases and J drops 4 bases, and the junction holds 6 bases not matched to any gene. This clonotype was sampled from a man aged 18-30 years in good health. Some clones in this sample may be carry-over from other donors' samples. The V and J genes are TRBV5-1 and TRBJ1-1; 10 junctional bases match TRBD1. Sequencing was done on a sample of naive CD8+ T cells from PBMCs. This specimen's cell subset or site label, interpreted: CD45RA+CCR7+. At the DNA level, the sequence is TGCGCCAGCAGCTTGGCCAGACAGGGGGCGTTCACTGAAGCTTTCTTT. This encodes CASSLARQGAFTEAFF.